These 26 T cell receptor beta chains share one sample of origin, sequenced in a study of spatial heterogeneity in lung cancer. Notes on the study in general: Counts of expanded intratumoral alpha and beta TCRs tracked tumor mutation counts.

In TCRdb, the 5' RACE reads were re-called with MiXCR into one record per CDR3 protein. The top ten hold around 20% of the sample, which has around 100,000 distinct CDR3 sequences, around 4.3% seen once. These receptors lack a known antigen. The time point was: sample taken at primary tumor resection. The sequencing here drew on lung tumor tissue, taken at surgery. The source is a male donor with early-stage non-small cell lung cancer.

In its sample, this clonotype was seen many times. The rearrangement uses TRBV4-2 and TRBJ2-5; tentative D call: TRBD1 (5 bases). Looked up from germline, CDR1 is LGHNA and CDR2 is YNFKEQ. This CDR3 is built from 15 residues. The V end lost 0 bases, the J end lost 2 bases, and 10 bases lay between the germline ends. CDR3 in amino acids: CASSQDSYRQETQYF. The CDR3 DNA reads TGTGCCAGCAGCCAAGATAGTTACAGGCAAGAGACCCAGTACTTC.

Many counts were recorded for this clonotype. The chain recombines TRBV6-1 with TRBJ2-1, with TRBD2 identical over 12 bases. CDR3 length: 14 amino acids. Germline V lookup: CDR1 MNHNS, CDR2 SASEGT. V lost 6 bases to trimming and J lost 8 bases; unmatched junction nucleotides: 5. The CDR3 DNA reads TGTGCCAGCAGGGAATCTAGCGGGAGGGATGAGCAGTTCTTC. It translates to CASRESSGRDEQFF.

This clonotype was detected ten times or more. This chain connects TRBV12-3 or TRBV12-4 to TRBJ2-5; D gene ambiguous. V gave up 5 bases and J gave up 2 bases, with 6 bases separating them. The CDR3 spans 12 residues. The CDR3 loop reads CASSTTQETQYF. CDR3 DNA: TGTGCCAGCAGTACTACTCAAGAGACCCAGTACTTC.

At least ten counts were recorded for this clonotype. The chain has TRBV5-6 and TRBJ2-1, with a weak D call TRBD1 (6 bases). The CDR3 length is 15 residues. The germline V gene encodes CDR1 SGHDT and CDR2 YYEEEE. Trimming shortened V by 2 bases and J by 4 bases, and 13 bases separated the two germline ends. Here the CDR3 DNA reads TGTGCCAGCAGCTTTTTGGGGGCCCAATACAATGAGCAGTTCTTC. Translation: CASSFLGAQYNEQFF.

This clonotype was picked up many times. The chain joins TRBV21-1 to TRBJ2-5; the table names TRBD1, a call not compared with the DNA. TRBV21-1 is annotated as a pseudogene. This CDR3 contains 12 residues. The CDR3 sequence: CATLGQNETQYF. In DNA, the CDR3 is TGTGCCACCTTGGGACAGAATGAGACCCAGTACTTC.

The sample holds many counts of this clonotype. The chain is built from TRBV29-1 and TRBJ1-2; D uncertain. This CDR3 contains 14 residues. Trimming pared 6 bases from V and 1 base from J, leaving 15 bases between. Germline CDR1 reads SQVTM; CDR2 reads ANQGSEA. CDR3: CSVAGVSVNYGYTF. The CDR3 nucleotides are TGCAGCGTGGCCGGCGTTTCCGTTAACTATGGCTACACCTTC.

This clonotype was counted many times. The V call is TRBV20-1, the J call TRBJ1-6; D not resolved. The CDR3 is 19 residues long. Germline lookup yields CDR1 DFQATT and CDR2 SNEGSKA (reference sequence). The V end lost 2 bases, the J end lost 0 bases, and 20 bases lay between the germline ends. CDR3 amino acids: CSARTDSMLSSSYNSPLHF. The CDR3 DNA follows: TGCAGTGCTAGAACAGACTCAATGCTGTCCAGCTCCTATAATTCACCCCTCCACTTT.

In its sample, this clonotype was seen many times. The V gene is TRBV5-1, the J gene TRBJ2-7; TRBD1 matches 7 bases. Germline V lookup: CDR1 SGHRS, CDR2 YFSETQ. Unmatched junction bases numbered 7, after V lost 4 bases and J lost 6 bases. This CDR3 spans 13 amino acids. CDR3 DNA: TGCGCCAGCAGCACGACTACAGGGGCCGAGCAGTACTTC. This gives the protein CASSTTTGAEQYF.

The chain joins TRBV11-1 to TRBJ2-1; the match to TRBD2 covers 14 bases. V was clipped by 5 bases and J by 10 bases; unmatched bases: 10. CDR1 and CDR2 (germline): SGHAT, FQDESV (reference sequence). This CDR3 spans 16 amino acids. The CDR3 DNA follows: TGTGCCAGCAGCCCGGGACTAGCGGGAGCGGGCTACGAGCAGTTCTTC. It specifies CASSPGLAGAGYEQFF. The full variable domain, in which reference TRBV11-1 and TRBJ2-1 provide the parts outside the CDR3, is EAEVAQSPRYKITEKSQAVAFWCDPISGHATLYWYRQILGQGPELLVQFQDESVVDDSQLPKDRFSAERLKGVDSTLKIQPAELGDSAMYLCASSPGLAGAGYEQFFGPGTRLTVL.

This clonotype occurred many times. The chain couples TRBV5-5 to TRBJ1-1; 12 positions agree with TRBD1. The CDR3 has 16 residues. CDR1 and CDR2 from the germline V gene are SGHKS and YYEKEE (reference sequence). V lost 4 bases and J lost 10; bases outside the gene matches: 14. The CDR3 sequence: CASSASFGDRGRGAFF. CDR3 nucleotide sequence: TGTGCCAGCAGCGCAAGTTTCGGGGACAGGGGGCGCGGAGCTTTCTTT.

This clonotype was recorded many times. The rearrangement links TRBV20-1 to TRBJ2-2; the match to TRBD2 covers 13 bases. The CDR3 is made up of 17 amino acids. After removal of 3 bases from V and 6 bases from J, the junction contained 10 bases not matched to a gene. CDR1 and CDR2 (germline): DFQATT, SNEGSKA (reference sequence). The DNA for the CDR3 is TGCAGTGCTAGCTACGGACTAGCGGGAGAGTTGTCCGGGGAGCTGTTTTTT. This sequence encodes CSASYGLAGELSGELFF.

DNA for the CDR3: TGTGCCAGCAGAATCCAGGAACGGAACACTGAAGCTTTCTTT. Translated, it gives CASRIQERNTEAFF. The chain links TRBV6-2 or TRBV6-3 to TRBJ1-1; D is uncertain. The germline V gene encodes CDR1 MNHEY and CDR2 SVGEGT. V lost 6 bases and J 1 base, leaving 12 bases between the germline ends. This CDR3 has 14 residues.

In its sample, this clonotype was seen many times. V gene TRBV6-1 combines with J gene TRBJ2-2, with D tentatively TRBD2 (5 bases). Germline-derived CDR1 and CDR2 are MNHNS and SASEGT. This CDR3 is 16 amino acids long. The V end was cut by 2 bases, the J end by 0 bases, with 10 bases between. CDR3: CASSEMASSNTGELFF. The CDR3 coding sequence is TGTGCCAGCAGTGAAATGGCTAGCTCGAACACCGGGGAGCTGTTTTTT.

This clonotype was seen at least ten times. CDR3 bases: TGTGCCAGCACCCACAGGGGGACTGGAAACACCATATATTTT. Translated: CASTHRGTGNTIYF. J is TRBJ1-3 and V is TRBV6-2 or TRBV6-3; 8 nucleotides align to TRBD1. The CDR3 contains 14 residues. J gave up 2 bases and V 7 bases, and 4 bases lay outside the gene matches. Germline-derived CDR1 and CDR2 are MNHEY and SVGEGT.

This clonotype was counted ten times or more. CDR3 bases: TGCAGTGTAGCCAGCGGGGGTTACAATGAGCAGTTCTTC. Translation: CSVASGGYNEQFF. This chain joins TRBV20-1 and TRBJ2-1, with TRBD2 matching over 8 bases. The ends lost 7 bases at V and 4 bases at J; junction bases unmatched: 6. Germline CDR1 reads DFQATT; CDR2 reads SNEGSKA (reference sequence). CDR3 size: 13 residues.

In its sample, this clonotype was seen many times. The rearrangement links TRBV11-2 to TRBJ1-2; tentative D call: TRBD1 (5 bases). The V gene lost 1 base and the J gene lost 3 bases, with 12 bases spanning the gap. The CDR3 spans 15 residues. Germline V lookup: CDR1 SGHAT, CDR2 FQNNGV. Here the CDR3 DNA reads TGTGCCAGCAGCTTAGGGGCAGGGAGAGACTATGGCTACACCTTC. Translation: CASSLGAGRDYGYTF.

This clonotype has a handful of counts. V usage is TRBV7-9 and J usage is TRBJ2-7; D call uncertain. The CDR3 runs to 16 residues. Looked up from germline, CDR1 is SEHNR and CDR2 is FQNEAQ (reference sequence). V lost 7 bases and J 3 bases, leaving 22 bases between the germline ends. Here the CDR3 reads CASNFLGQSPDYEQYF. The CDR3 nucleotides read TGTGCCAGCAACTTCCTCGGGCAATCTCCCGACTACGAGCAGTACTTC.

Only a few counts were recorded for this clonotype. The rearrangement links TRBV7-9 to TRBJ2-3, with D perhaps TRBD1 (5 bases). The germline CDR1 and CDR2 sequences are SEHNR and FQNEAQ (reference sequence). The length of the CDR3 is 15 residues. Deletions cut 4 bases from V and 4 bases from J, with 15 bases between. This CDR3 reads CASSSSRAAADTQYF. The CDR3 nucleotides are TGTGCCAGCAGCTCCAGCAGGGCTGCGGCAGATACGCAGTATTTT.

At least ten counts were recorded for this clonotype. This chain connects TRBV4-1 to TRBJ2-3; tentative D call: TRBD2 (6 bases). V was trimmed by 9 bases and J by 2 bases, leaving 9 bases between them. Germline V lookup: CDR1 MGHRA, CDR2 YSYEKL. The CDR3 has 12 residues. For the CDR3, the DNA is TGCGCCAGTAGCGGAAACACAGATACGCAGTATTTT. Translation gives CASSGNTDTQYF.

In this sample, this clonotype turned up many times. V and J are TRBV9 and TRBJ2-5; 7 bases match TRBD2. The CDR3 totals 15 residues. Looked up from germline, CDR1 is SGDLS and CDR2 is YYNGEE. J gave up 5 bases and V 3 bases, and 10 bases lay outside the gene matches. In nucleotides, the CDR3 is TGTGCCAGCAGCGAGCTAGCGGAGGGCTGGGAGACCCAGTACTTC. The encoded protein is CASSELAEGWETQYF.

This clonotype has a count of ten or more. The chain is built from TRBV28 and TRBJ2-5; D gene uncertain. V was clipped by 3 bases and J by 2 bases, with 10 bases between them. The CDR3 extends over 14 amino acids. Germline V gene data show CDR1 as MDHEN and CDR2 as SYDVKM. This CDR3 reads CASSFNSYQETQYF. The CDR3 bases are TGTGCCAGCAGTTTCAACTCGTATCAAGAGACCCAGTACTTC.

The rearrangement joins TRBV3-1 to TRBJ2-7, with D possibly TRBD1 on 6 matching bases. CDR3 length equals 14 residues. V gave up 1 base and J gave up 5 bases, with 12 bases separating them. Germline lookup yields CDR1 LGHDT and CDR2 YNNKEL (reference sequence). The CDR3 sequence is CASSQGHRVHEQYF. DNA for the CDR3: TGTGCCAGCAGCCAAGGGCACAGGGTCCACGAGCAGTACTTC.

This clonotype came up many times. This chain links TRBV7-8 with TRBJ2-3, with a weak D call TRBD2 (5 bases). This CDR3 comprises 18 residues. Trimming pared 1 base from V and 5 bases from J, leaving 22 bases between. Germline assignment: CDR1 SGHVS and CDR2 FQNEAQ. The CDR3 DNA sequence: TGTGCCAGCAGCTTAGGGGTTTTCGGAGCGGTTATAATAGATACGCAGTATTTT. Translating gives CASSLGVFGAVIIDTQYF.

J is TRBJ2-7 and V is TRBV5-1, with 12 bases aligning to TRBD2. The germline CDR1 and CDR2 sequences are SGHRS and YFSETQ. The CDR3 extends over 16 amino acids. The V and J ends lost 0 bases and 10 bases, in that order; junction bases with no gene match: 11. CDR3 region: CASSLDLSLAGGDQYF. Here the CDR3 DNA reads TGCGCCAGCAGCTTGGATTTATCACTAGCGGGAGGCGATCAGTACTTC.

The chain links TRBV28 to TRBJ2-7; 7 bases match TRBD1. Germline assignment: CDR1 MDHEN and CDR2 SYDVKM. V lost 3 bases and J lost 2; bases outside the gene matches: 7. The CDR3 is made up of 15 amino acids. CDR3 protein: CASSFPRTGTYEQYF. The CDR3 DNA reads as TGTGCCAGCAGTTTCCCGCGGACAGGAACCTACGAGCAGTACTTC.

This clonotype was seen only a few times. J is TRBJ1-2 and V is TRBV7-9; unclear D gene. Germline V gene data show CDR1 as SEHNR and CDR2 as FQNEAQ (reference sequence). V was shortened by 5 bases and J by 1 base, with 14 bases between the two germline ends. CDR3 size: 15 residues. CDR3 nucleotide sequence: TGTGCCAGCAGCCAGGTGGTGGGGATTAACTATGGCTACACCTTC. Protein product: CASSQVVGINYGYTF.